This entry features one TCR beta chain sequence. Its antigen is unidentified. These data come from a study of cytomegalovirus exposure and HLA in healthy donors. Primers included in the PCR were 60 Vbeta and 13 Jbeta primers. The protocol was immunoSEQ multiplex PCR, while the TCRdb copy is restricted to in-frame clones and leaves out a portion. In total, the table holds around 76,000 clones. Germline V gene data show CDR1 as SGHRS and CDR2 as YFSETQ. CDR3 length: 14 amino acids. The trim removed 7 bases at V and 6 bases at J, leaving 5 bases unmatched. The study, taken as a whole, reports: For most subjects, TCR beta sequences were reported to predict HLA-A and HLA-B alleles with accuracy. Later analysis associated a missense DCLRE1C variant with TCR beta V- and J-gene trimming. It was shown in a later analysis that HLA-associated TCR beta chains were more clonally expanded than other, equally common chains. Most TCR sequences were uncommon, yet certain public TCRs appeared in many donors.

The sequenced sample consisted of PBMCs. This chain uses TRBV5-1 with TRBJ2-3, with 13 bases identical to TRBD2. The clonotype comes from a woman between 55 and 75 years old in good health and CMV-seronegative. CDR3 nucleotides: TGCGCCAGCCAGGGACTAGCGGGACCTGATACGCAGTATTTT. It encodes CASQGLAGPDTQYF. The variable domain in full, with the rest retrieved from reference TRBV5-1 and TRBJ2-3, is KAGVTQTPRYLIKTRGQQVTLSCSPISGHRSVSWYQQTPGQGLQFLFEYFSETQRNKGNFPGRFSGRQFSNSRSEMNVSTLELGDSALYLCASQGLAGPDTQYFGPGTRLTVL.